A selection of T cell receptor beta chains follows, all from one sample in a study of blood T cell repertoires in COVID-19. The data were produced by immunoSEQ multiplex PCR, yet TCRdb's version contains in-frame clones alone and is incomplete. Of tens of thousands of clones listed, 88% were seen once; the top ten hold over 35%. Sequenced sample: peripheral blood. The receptors originated from a human donor in a cohort sampled during active COVID-19. CDR3s include the opening cysteine and the closing phenylalanine or tryptophan. D genes are given only for firm matches. Part of the rows lack a size; the others show once, few, many or a class for expanded clones.

CDR3 protein: CASSIQGLSYNSPLHF; CDR3 DNA: TGTGCCAGTAGTATTCAGGGCCTCTCCTATAATTCACCCCTCCACTTT; J gene: TRBJ1-6; D gene: .; V gene: TRBV19; clone size: .
CDR3 protein: CAIRPGQGKETQYF; CDR3 DNA: TGTGCCATCAGACCGGGACAGGGAAAAGAGACCCAGTACTTC; J gene: TRBJ2-5; D gene: TRBD1; V gene: TRBV10-3; clone size: .
CDR3 protein: CASSPARAYNEQFF; CDR3 DNA: TGTGCCAGCAGCCCTGCCAGGGCTTACAATGAGCAGTTCTTC; J gene: TRBJ2-1; D gene: .; V gene: TRBV5-5; clone size: .
CDR3 protein: CASSLRVGDTGELFF; CDR3 DNA: TGTGCCAGCAGCTTACGGGTAGGGGACACCGGGGAGCTGTTTTTT; J gene: TRBJ2-2; D gene: .; V gene: TRBV7-2; clone size: once
CDR3 protein: CASSGGTSVETQYF; CDR3 DNA: TGTGCCAGCAGCGGGGGGACTAGCGTGGAGACCCAGTACTTC; J gene: TRBJ2-5; D gene: TRBD2; V gene: TRBV5-4; clone size: .
CDR3 protein: CASSIQRIGPRDTEAFF; CDR3 DNA: TGTGCCAGTAGTATACAGAGAATAGGACCCAGGGATACTGAAGCTTTCTTT; J gene: TRBJ1-1; D gene: .; V gene: TRBV19; clone size: few
CDR3 protein: CASGLSGGDEQFF; CDR3 DNA: TGTGCTAGTGGTTTGTCCGGGGGAGATGAGCAGTTCTTC; J gene: TRBJ2-1; D gene: .; V gene: TRBV12-5; clone size: once
CDR3 protein: CASSLAGTSGVETQYF; CDR3 DNA: TGTGCCAGCAGTCTGGCCGGGACTAGCGGCGTAGAGACCCAGTACTTC; J gene: TRBJ2-5; D gene: TRBD2; V gene: TRBV28; clone size: .
CDR3 protein: CASSSRLAPKNEQFF; CDR3 DNA: TGTGCCAGCAGCTCAAGACTAGCCCCGAAGAATGAGCAGTTCTTC; J gene: TRBJ2-1; D gene: TRBD2; V gene: TRBV11-2; clone size: .
CDR3 protein: CASSYSVGNTGELFF; CDR3 DNA: TGTGCCAGCAGCTACAGTGTGGGGAACACCGGGGAGCTGTTTTTT; J gene: TRBJ2-2; D gene: .; V gene: TRBV28; clone size: .
CDR3 protein: CASSPGQIQETQYF; CDR3 DNA: TGTGCCAGCAGCCCGGGACAAATCCAAGAGACCCAGTACTTC; J gene: TRBJ2-5; D gene: .; V gene: TRBV9; clone size: .
CDR3 protein: CASSVLQGPTDTQYF; CDR3 DNA: TGTGCCAGCTCCGTCCTACAGGGGCCAACAGATACGCAGTATTTT; J gene: TRBJ2-3; D gene: TRBD1; V gene: TRBV18; clone size: once
CDR3 protein: CSVDKTGGYGYTF; CDR3 DNA: TGCAGCGTTGACAAGACAGGGGGCTATGGCTACACCTTC; J gene: TRBJ1-2; D gene: TRBD1; V gene: TRBV29-1; clone size: .
CDR3 protein: CASSRDNSPLHF; CDR3 DNA: TGTGCCAGCAGTCGGGATAATTCACCCCTCCACTTT; J gene: TRBJ1-6; D gene: .; V gene: TRBV9; clone size: .
CDR3 protein: CASRPRQGSMETQYF; CDR3 DNA: TGTGCCAGCAGGCCTCGACAGGGTTCAATGGAGACCCAGTACTTC; J gene: TRBJ2-5; D gene: TRBD1; V gene: TRBV27; clone size: .
CDR3 protein: CASSQDPAGAGGQFF; CDR3 DNA: TGTGCCAGCAGCCAAGATCCAGCGGGGGCGGGGGGGCAGTTCTTC; J gene: TRBJ2-1; D gene: TRBD2; V gene: TRBV4-2; clone size: .
CDR3 protein: CASSASGNSYEQYF; CDR3 DNA: TGTGCCAGCAGCGCGTCGGGGAACTCCTACGAGCAGTACTTC; J gene: TRBJ2-7; D gene: .; V gene: TRBV7-3; clone size: once
CDR3 protein: CASSLRGAGDQETQYF; CDR3 DNA: TGTGCCAGCAGCCTGCGGGGGGCGGGAGACCAAGAGACCCAGTACTTC; J gene: TRBJ2-5; D gene: TRBD2; V gene: TRBV3-1/TRBV3-2; clone size: .
CDR3 protein: CASSMGGGTEAFF; CDR3 DNA: TGTGCCAGTAGTATGGGAGGGGGCACTGAAGCTTTCTTT; J gene: TRBJ1-1; D gene: .; V gene: TRBV19; clone size: .
CDR3 protein: CASSEGFTDTQYF; CDR3 DNA: TGCGCCAGCAGTGAGGGATTTACAGATACGCAGTATTTT; J gene: TRBJ2-3; D gene: .; V gene: TRBV5-1; clone size: .
CDR3 protein: CASSLIPMGAANYGYTF; CDR3 DNA: TGTGCCAGCAGTTTAATTCCTATGGGGGCGGCTAACTATGGCTACACCTTC; J gene: TRBJ1-2; D gene: .; V gene: TRBV28; clone size: .
CDR3 protein: CASSQGGTGWTDTQYF; CDR3 DNA: TGTGCCAGCAGCCAAGGGGGGACAGGGTGGACAGATACGCAGTATTTT; J gene: TRBJ2-3; D gene: TRBD1; V gene: TRBV14; clone size: .
CDR3 protein: CASSLGADSYNEQFF; CDR3 DNA: TGTGCCAGCAGCTTAGGAGCGGATTCCTACAATGAGCAGTTCTTC; J gene: TRBJ2-1; D gene: .; V gene: TRBV7-2; clone size: .
CDR3 protein: CASSPGTGGDEKLFF; CDR3 DNA: TGCGCCAGCAGCCCTGGGACAGGGGGGGATGAAAAACTGTTTTTT; J gene: TRBJ1-4; D gene: TRBD1; V gene: TRBV5-1; clone size: once
CDR3 protein: CASSDENKDTQYF; CDR3 DNA: TGTGCCAGCAGTGACGAAAACAAGGATACGCAGTATTTT; J gene: TRBJ2-3; D gene: .; V gene: TRBV2; clone size: .
CDR3 protein: CASSLAGTMSSYNSPLHF; CDR3 DNA: TGCGCCAGCAGCTTGGCTGGGACAATGAGCTCCTATAATTCACCCCTCCACTTT; J gene: TRBJ1-6; D gene: .; V gene: TRBV5-1; clone size: .
CDR3 protein: CASSLRGRYNEQFF; CDR3 DNA: TGTGCCAGCAGCCTGCGGGGAAGATACAATGAGCAGTTCTTC; J gene: TRBJ2-1; D gene: .; V gene: TRBV7-2; clone size: once
CDR3 protein: CASSILAGGFYNEQFF; CDR3 DNA: TGTGCCAGTAGTATTTTAGCGGGGGGCTTCTACAATGAGCAGTTCTTC; J gene: TRBJ2-1; D gene: TRBD2; V gene: TRBV19; clone size: once
CDR3 protein: CASSSPTGSYGYTF; CDR3 DNA: TGTGCCAGCAGTTCCCCGACAGGATCCTATGGCTACACCTTC; J gene: TRBJ1-2; D gene: .; V gene: TRBV6-5; clone size: .
CDR3 protein: CASQAGDRRYSGANVLTF; CDR3 DNA: TGTGCCAGCCAGGCCGGGGACAGGCGCTACTCTGGGGCCAACGTCCTGACTTTC; J gene: TRBJ2-6; D gene: TRBD1; V gene: TRBV25-1; clone size: .
CDR3 protein: CASGGTATEAFF; CDR3 DNA: TGTGCCAGCGGAGGGACAGCCACTGAAGCTTTCTTT; J gene: TRBJ1-1; D gene: TRBD1; V gene: TRBV3-1/TRBV3-2; clone size: .
CDR3 protein: CATQGTMNTEAFF; CDR3 DNA: TGTGCCACCCAAGGGACTATGAACACTGAAGCTTTCTTT; J gene: TRBJ1-1; D gene: .; V gene: TRBV18; clone size: .
CDR3 protein: CASSLRDRGRGSYGYTF; CDR3 DNA: TGTGCCAGCAGCCTCAGGGACAGGGGGCGCGGATCCTATGGCTACACCTTC; J gene: TRBJ1-2; D gene: TRBD1; V gene: TRBV14; clone size: .
CDR3 protein: CASSRGLAGGPSEETQYF; CDR3 DNA: TGTGCCAGCTCCCGGGGACTAGCGGGAGGGCCCTCGGAAGAGACCCAGTACTTC; J gene: TRBJ2-5; D gene: TRBD2; V gene: TRBV18; clone size: .
CDR3 protein: CASSLDGGKEDEQYF; CDR3 DNA: TGTGCCAGCAGCTTAGATGGGGGGAAGGAAGACGAGCAGTACTTC; J gene: TRBJ2-7; D gene: .; V gene: TRBV7-2; clone size: .
CDR3 protein: CASSDGTGAEETQYF; CDR3 DNA: TGTGCCAGCAGCGACGGGACAGGGGCCGAAGAGACCCAGTACTTC; J gene: TRBJ2-5; D gene: TRBD1; V gene: TRBV11-3; clone size: once
CDR3 protein: CASSSGGPQEQFF; CDR3 DNA: TGTGCCAGCAGCTCAGGAGGACCCCAAGAGCAGTTCTTC; J gene: TRBJ2-1; D gene: .; V gene: TRBV7-2; clone size: few
CDR3 protein: CASSEARSRARVRETQYF; CDR3 DNA: TGTGCCAGCAGTGAAGCGCGTTCCCGGGCGCGGGTAAGAGAGACCCAGTACTTC; J gene: TRBJ2-5; D gene: .; V gene: TRBV6-1; clone size: .
CDR3 protein: CASSDYRLAGEIF; CDR3 DNA: TGTGCCAGCAGTGATTATAGGCTAGCGGGAGAAATCTTC; J gene: TRBJ2-1; D gene: TRBD2; V gene: TRBV6-1; clone size: few
CDR3 protein: CASSAEQGINGYTF; CDR3 DNA: TGTGCCAGCAGCGCCGAACAGGGGATCAATGGCTACACCTTC; J gene: TRBJ1-2; D gene: TRBD1; V gene: TRBV9; clone size: .
CDR3 protein: CASSSRETQYF; CDR3 DNA: TGTGCCAGCAGTTCGCGGGAGACCCAGTACTTC; J gene: TRBJ2-5; D gene: .; V gene: TRBV12-3/TRBV12-4; clone size: .
CDR3 protein: CASSPGTTVYEQYF; CDR3 DNA: TGTGCCAGCTCACCGGGCACGACAGTCTACGAGCAGTACTTC; J gene: TRBJ2-7; D gene: .; V gene: TRBV18; clone size: .
CDR3 protein: CASGGWDRNTEAFF; CDR3 DNA: TGTGCCAGTGGGGGGTGGGATCGGAACACTGAAGCTTTCTTT; J gene: TRBJ1-1; D gene: .; V gene: TRBV6-6; clone size: .
CDR3 protein: CASSHPTGWSGVSDTQYF; CDR3 DNA: TGTGCCAGCAGCCACCCTACGGGGTGGAGTGGTGTTTCGGATACGCAGTATTTT; J gene: TRBJ2-3; D gene: .; V gene: TRBV3-1/TRBV3-2; clone size: .